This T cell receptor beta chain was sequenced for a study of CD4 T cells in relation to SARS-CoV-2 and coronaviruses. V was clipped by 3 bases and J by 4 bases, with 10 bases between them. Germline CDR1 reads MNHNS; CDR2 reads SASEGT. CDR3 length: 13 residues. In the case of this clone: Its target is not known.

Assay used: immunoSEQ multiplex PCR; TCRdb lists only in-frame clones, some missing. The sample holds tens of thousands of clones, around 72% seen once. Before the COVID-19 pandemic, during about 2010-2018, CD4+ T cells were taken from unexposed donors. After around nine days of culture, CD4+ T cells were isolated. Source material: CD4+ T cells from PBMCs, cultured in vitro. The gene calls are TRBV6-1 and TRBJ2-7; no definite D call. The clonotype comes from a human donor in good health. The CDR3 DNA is TGTGCCAGCAGTGACCTGGTCGCTTACGAGCAGTACTTC. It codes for CASSDLVAYEQYF.